The present TCR beta chain was sequenced within a study of human T cells and chemical hapten exposure. TCRdb re-called the RACE reads with MiXCR, one entry per CDR3 protein. The sample shows 75,000 to 90,000 distinct CDR3 sequences, approximately 10% of them seen only once. Specified time point: patch test 1, 2 weeks after DPC sensitization. This sample's treatment: therapeutic diphenylcyclopropenone sensitization with weekly scalp DPC. This clonotype was observed a few times. From germline, CDR1 is SGHKS and CDR2 YYEKEE (reference sequence). The CDR3 totals 15 residues. The V end was cut by 4 bases, the J end by 4 bases, with 12 bases between.

The TCR originated in a woman aged 45-65 years with alopecia areata. Some clones in this sample may be carry-over from other donors' samples. This chain uses TRBV5-5 with TRBJ1-6; weak D call: TRBD1 (6 bases). Sequencing was performed on whole blood, taken in connection with sensitization to the hapten diphenylcyclopropenone (DPC). The CDR3 spells CASSPGGQYNSPLHF. Written as DNA, the CDR3 is TGTGCCAGCAGCCCCGGGGGGCAGTATAATTCACCCCTCCACTTT.